The clone carrying this TCR beta chain was found a few times. This entry is derived from a study of response to subunit inactivated influenza vaccine. TCRdb re-analysed the RT-PCR reads in MiXCR, keeping a single row per CDR3 protein. Counted here are a few hundred thousand distinct CDR3 sequences, 14% occurring once; the ten biggest clones make up 11%. The origin of this receptor is a man aged 45-60 years who received an inactivated influenza vaccine. Source: PBMCs from blood, taken less than 13 days after vaccination.

The CDR3 region is CASSFYGTGVETQYF. The CDR3, as DNA: TGTGCCAGCAGCTTCTACGGGACAGGGGTGGAGACCCAGTACTTC. The V gene is TRBV7-2, the J gene TRBJ2-5, with 10 bases identical to TRBD1. This CDR3 comprises 15 residues. Germline trimming cut 3 bases from V and 5 bases from J; bases unmatched to any gene: 6. CDR1 and CDR2 from the germline V gene are SGHTA and FQGNSA.